This passage covers 7 T cell receptor beta chains from one sample sequenced in a study of T cell responses to AZD1222 COVID-19 vaccine. Assay used: immunoSEQ multiplex PCR; TCRdb lists only in-frame clones, some missing. The sample holds 180,000 or so clones; approximately 90% are singletons and the top ten take 1.5% to 2%. The specimen comprised peripheral blood, sampled 28 days after the second AZD1222 dose. These receptors were taken from an adult who received the AZD1222 COVID-19 vaccine.

The V and J genes are TRBV4-1 and TRBJ2-2; D is unclear. Germline V gene lookup returns CDR1 MGHRA and CDR2 YSYEKL. Trimming took off 4 bases at V and 7 bases at J, with 19 bases between the two ends. This CDR3 is 16 amino acids long. CDR3 bases: TGCGCCAGCAGCCCATCTTTGCGCTTCCCTGGCGGGGAGCTGTTTTTT. It translates to CASSPSLRFPGGELFF.

The V call is TRBV30, the J call TRBJ1-6, with D unresolved. CDR1 and CDR2 (germline): GTSNPN, SVGIG (reference sequence). CDR3 length equals 14 residues. V lost 2 bases and J lost 2, with 7 bases in between. For the CDR3, the DNA is TGTGCCTGGAGTATAACAGCCTATAATTCACCCCTCCACTTT. Its protein product is CAWSITAYNSPLHF.

The chain joins TRBV24-1 to TRBJ2-1, with 8 bases identical to TRBD2. The CDR3 contains 17 residues. Germline-derived CDR1 and CDR2 are KGHDR and SFDVKD. The V gene end was trimmed by 7 bases and the J gene end by 1 base; junction bases not matched to a gene: 11. DNA for the CDR3: TGTGCCACCAGCACGGGGCGAGTAGCGGGGTCCTACAATGAGCAGTTCTTC. It specifies CATSTGRVAGSYNEQFF.

V usage is TRBV11-1 and J usage is TRBJ2-7; D may be TRBD1 (6 bases). Germline V lookup: CDR1 SGHAT, CDR2 FQDESV (reference sequence). The CDR3 is 13 amino acids. V gave up 5 bases and J gave up 3 bases, with 11 bases separating them. The CDR3 DNA is TGTGCCAGCAGCAACCCAGGGGTCTACGAGCAGTACTTC. Translated, it gives CASSNPGVYEQYF.

V usage is TRBV14 and J usage is TRBJ1-2; D is unresolved. The V gene lost 3 bases and the J gene lost 0 bases, with 8 bases spanning the gap. Germline loops: CDR1 SGHDN, CDR2 FVKESK. This CDR3 contains 14 residues. DNA of the CDR3: TGTGCCAGCAGCCAGGGCCGAGCTAACTATGGCTACACCTTC. Protein sequence: CASSQGRANYGYTF.

The CDR3 here is CASSFHRNQETQYF. For the CDR3, the DNA is TGTGCCAGCAGTTTTCACAGGAATCAAGAGACCCAGTACTTC. This sequence joins TRBV27 and TRBJ2-5, with D maybe TRBD1 (5 bases). The germline gives CDR1 MNHEY, CDR2 SMNVEV (reference sequence). V dropped 3 bases and J dropped 2 bases, with 10 bases sitting between them. CDR3 length: 14 residues.

This sequence joins TRBV2 and TRBJ1-2; maybe TRBD1 (6 bases). Germline values: CDR1 SNHLY, CDR2 FYNNEI. The CDR3 sequence is 13 residues long. V was shortened by 8 bases and J by 4 bases, with 14 bases between the two germline ends. CDR3 residues: CASRTDSSYGYTF. CDR3 sequence (DNA): TGTGCCAGCCGGACAGATTCTTCCTATGGCTACACCTTC.